What follows is one T cell receptor beta chain and its context. Its antigen remains undetermined. No base-level quality is on record; no much larger clone is a single base apart. RNA was extracted using the RNeasy kit, and roughly 0.5 to 1 ug of the RNA was reverse transcribed with random hexamers. The immunoSEQ multiplex PCR assay, which covers 54 Vbeta and 13 Jbeta segments, was used to amplify TCR beta CDR3 regions. PCR amplification bias was corrected using a synthetic template baseline for primer optimization and computational correction. On the authors' methods: Reads were annotated to V, D and J genes per IMGT and analyzed with immunoSEQ Analyzer, keeping only productive sequences. Clonality was calculated as one minus the Shannon entropy normalized by log2 of the number of productive unique sequences. For each patient and control, public and private clones were evaluated within the 100 most prevalent clones. Clones were defined as Susac-specific when absent from the healthy and MS cohorts, from roughly 1,100 published viral clones and from other ImmuneACCESS disease sequences. The public sequencing data were trimmed at Q25 with fastp and processed into clonotypes with MiXCR by TCRdb, which kept only in-frame beta chains. A single entry per CDR3 protein holds the most common genes and DNA from its merged rows. The V and J calls follow TCRdb's processing rather than the paper's. In this sample the table shows around 300,000 distinct CDR3 sequences, 92% of which occur a single time. The ten largest clones represent over 0.065% of the sample.

This entry comes from a study of CD8 T cells in Susac syndrome (dated by TCRdb to about 2019). About the full investigation: Repertoire sequencing was used to test whether CD8+ T cell activation and differentiation in Susac syndrome was antigen driven. The paper as a whole reports these results and caveats: The number of individuals in the TCR sequencing and HLA analysis was acknowledged as relatively small.

From V the trimming removes 1 base and from J it removes 5 bases, while the gene matches leave 6 bases of the junction unaccounted for. The CDR3 numbers 15 residues from cysteine through phenylalanine. Here the CDR3 DNA is all that survives: 45 bases in frame from base 1. CDR1 and CDR2 are read off the germline V gene as SGHTA and FQGTGA. Peripheral blood CD8+ and CD4+ T cells from healthy donors, Susac syndrome patients and multiple sclerosis patients were profiled using high-throughput TCR beta sequencing. The multiple sclerosis controls were treatment-naive patients who had stable or active relapsing-remitting disease and met the revised McDonald criteria. CD8+ TEMRA cells were enriched by FACS, while bulk CD8+ and CD4+ T cells were purified by magnetic negative isolation. Blood was drawn into EDTA tubes, processed within 24 hours, and PBMCs were isolated by density gradient centrifugation. PBMCs destined for TCR sequencing were cryopreserved in liquid nitrogen and later thawed in a 37 °C water bath. The sorted or isolated CD4+, CD8+ and CD8+ TEMRA cells had a purity of 90% or higher.

This receptor was obtained from a human donor with multiple sclerosis. The rearranged chain carries TRBV7-3 and TRBJ2-7; 9 middle bases align to TRBD2. The sequencing input was CD4+ T cells from PBMCs. The nucleotide sequence is given as TGTGCCAGCAGCTTAAGAGGACTAGCGACTGACGAGCAGTACTTC. This encodes CASSLRGLATDEQYF.